This T cell receptor beta chain is from a study of tissue T cells after allogeneic stem cell transplantation. Overall study: CD3+ T cells were flow-sorted when enough cells; otherwise DNA extracted directly. Study-level results: Blood and spleen captured only part of the tissue TCR repertoire.

Notes on this clone: The antigen remains undetermined.

The germline CDR1 and CDR2 sequences are SGHAT and FQNNGV. V was clipped by 2 bases and J by 4 bases, with 24 bases between them. The CDR3 totals 19 residues. Assay: immunoSEQ multiplex PCR; the TCRdb copy retains only in-frame clones and omits some. The profile shows more than 1,200 clones, around four fifths of them singletons. Sequenced material: blood, taken at autopsy. The chain links TRBV11-2 to TRBJ1-3; a possible D gene is TRBD1 (6 bases). The receptor's source is a male patient aged 60 or over with steroid-refractory graft-versus-host disease after an allogeneic stem cell transplant. Certain T cells may be donor cells from the graft. The CDR3 DNA reads as TGTGCCAGCAGCTTAAGGGCGACAGGACAGTTCCATTACGGAAACACCATATATTTT. As protein: CASSLRATGQFHYGNTIYF.